This TCR beta chain is drawn from a study of blood T cell repertoires in COVID-19. Background on the study: Acute and convalescent COVID-19 specimens originated in the United States, Italy and Spain. PBMCs, B-cell-depleted T cells, or T cells were the source of the cDNA or gDNA that made up the material.

V shed 0 bases, J shed 7 bases, and the junction held 11 bases outside the gene matches. CDR1 and CDR2 from the germline V gene are SGHNT and YYREEE (reference sequence). The CDR3 sequence is 17 residues long. In the original processing: Reference gene primer amplification yielded estimated nucleated cell counts. Profiling relied on immunoSEQ multiplex PCR, and the TCRdb table lists in-frame clones only, not all of them. That table furnishes V, J and clone size, whereas the DNA furnished D and trimming. The sample lists around 24,000 clones; about 89% were seen once. Sequenced sample: peripheral blood. The genes are TRBV5-4 and TRBJ2-1; 9 positions agree with TRBD1. The TCR sequence derives from an older woman with active COVID-19. CDR3 region: CASSLGRTGAFQNEQFF. The CDR3 nucleotides are TGTGCCAGCAGCTTGGGACGGACAGGGGCGTTTCAAAATGAGCAGTTCTTC.